This is a list of T cell receptor beta chains from one sample in a study of blood T cell repertoires in COVID-19. This table comes from immunoSEQ multiplex PCR, and its TCRdb copy is limited to in-frame clones, with some not included. The table has about 250,000 clones, 80% to 90% seen once. Sequenced input: peripheral blood. These receptor sequences come from a man aged 40-55 years with active or convalescent COVID-19. Each CDR3 is given with its conserved first and last residue.

TRBV5-1,TRBJ2-3,CASSLGGGIDTQYF
TRBV5-4,TRBJ2-1,CASSFYRFGSYNEQFF
TRBV28,TRBJ1-1,CASSLGGGARRAEAFF
TRBV25-1,TRBJ2-2,CASKQTGATGELFF
TRBV29-1,TRBJ2-7,CSVVPGGSYEQYF
TRBV7-8,TRBJ1-5,CASSPRGQGANQPQHF
TRBV7-9,TRBJ1-1,CASSLARGTNTEAFF
TRBV19,TRBJ2-1,CASSMSGQGTNEQFF
TRBV28,TRBJ2-1,CASSLLASGGGDEQFF
TRBV5-4,TRBJ1-1,CASSPQNTEAFF
TRBV5-1,TRBJ2-2,CASSLGAGTGPTGELFF
TRBV2,TRBJ2-7,CASREARVPTYEQYF
TRBV30,TRBJ1-1,CAWSVEETAEAFF
TRBV7-8,TRBJ2-3,CASSYRPSDRFF
TRBV10-3,TRBJ2-7,CAINLTWTGVYEQYF
TRBV4-2,TRBJ2-3,CASSPDGFFATDTQYF
TRBV10-3,TRBJ2-3,CATATATSGRDTQYF
TRBV6-2/TRBV6-3,TRBJ1-4,CASSNRRNEKLFF
TRBV30,TRBJ2-1,CAWGSYNEQFF
TRBV4-1,TRBJ1-2,CASSQDQSASRGQGYTF
TRBV13,TRBJ2-7,CASSYRDSYEQYF
TRBV5-1,TRBJ2-1,CASSLGGGTSVNEQFF
TRBV28,TRBJ2-7,CASRRQGPNYEQYF
TRBV5-1,TRBJ1-1,CASMTGILGTEAFF
TRBV24-1,TRBJ1-1,CATSGQYTEAFF
TRBV15,TRBJ2-6,CASGKGKLSGANVLTF
TRBV19,TRBJ2-6,CASSIGIAGGSGANVLTF
TRBV30,TRBJ2-3,CAWTGLAGADTQYF
TRBV4-3,TRBJ1-5,CASSQSRTGPGGGQPQHF
TRBV10-1,TRBJ2-2,CASSGGGSNTGELFF
TRBV11-3,TRBJ2-2,CASSLGGQVTGELFF
TRBV18,TRBJ1-1,CASSQGQGTEAFF
TRBV27,TRBJ2-1,CASSRTPGTSSPVLNEQFF
TRBV19,TRBJ2-5,CASSPTPVAGETQYF
TRBV2,TRBJ2-1,CASRGMNYFNEQFF
TRBV3-1/TRBV3-2,TRBJ1-3,CASGSGSSSGNTIYF
TRBV13,TRBJ2-5,CASSSDSSLGAQYF
TRBV4-1,TRBJ1-1,CASSQDRQGRTFF
TRBV25-1,TRBJ1-2,CASSSPGLNYGYTF
TRBV10-3,TRBJ2-5,CAISPAYGTGEETQYF
TRBV5-6,TRBJ1-4,CASSLERTGIEKLFF
TRBV4-3,TRBJ1-1,CASSQDVAGGTEAFF
TRBV5-1,TRBJ2-5,CASSLEWRSETQYF
TRBV11-2,TRBJ1-4,CASSLGPRDREKLFF
TRBV18,TRBJ1-2,CASSPGAGSRLNYGYTF
TRBV27,TRBJ2-7,CASSPRLAGGVYEQYF
TRBV7-8,TRBJ1-4,CASRSPGQGARANEKLFF
TRBV4-1,TRBJ1-5,CASSQGTISNQPQHF
TRBV6-5,TRBJ2-5,CASKNGLAGGQWYF
TRBV7-2,TRBJ1-5,CASSLTGNQPQHF
TRBV4-2,TRBJ2-1,CASSQVASGPSYNEQFF
TRBV14,TRBJ1-1,CASSLQANTEAFF
TRBV29-1,TRBJ1-2,CSVRTGTYGYTF
TRBV3-1/TRBV3-2,TRBJ2-5,CASSQSRRRVQETQYF
TRBV6-5,TRBJ1-1,CASRGVGGTEAFF
TRBV6-2/TRBV6-3,TRBJ1-6,CASSSSLSSYNSPLHF
TRBV5-4,TRBJ2-2,CASSPAGGRYTGELFF
TRBV5-1,TRBJ2-1,CASSLADTYNEQFF